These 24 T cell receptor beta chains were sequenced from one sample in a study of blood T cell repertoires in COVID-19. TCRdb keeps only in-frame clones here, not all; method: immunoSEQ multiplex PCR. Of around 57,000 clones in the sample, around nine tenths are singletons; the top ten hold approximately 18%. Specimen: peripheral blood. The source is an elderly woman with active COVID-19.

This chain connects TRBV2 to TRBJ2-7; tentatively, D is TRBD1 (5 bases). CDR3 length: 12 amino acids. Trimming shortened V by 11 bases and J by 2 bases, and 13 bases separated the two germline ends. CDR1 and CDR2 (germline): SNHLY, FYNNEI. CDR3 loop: CALGAGPYEQYF. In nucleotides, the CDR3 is TGTGCCCTAGGGGCAGGACCCTACGAGCAGTACTTC. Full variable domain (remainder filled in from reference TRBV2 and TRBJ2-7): EPEVTQTPSHQVTQMGQEVILRCVPISNHLYFYWYRQILGQKVEFLVSFYNNEISEKSEIFDDQFSVERPDGSNFTLKIRSTKLEDSAMYFCALGAGPYEQYFGPGTRLTVT.

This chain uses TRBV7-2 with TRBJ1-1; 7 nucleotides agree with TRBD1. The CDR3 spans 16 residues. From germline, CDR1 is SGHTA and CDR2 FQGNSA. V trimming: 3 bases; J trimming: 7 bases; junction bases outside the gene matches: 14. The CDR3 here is CASSFGLSGGIGEAFF. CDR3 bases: TGTGCCAGCAGCTTCGGGCTTTCAGGGGGGATCGGTGAAGCTTTCTTT.

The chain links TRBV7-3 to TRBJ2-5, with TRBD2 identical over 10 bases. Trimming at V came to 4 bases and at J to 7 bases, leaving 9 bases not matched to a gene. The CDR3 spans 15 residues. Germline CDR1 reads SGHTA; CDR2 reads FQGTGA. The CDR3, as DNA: TGTGCCAGCAGCTCCGTAGCGGGGGGATTTGGGACCCAGTACTTC. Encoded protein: CASSSVAGGFGTQYF. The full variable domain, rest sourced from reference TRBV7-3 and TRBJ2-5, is GAGVSQTPSNKVTEKGKYVELRCDPISGHTALYWYRQSLGQGPEFLIYFQGTGAADDSGLPNDRFFAVRPEGSVSTLKIQRTERGDSAVYLCASSSVAGGFGTQYFGPGTRLLVL.

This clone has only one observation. CDR3 bases: TGCAGCGTCCGCGCGTCTGGTAGCAGCGATGAGCAGTTCTTC. Encoded protein: CSVRASGSSDEQFF. The gene calls are TRBV29-1 and TRBJ2-1; unclear D gene. CDR1 SQVTM and CDR2 ANQGSEA come from the germline V gene. The CDR3 length is 14 residues. Trimming took off 6 bases at V and 8 bases at J, with 20 bases between the two ends.

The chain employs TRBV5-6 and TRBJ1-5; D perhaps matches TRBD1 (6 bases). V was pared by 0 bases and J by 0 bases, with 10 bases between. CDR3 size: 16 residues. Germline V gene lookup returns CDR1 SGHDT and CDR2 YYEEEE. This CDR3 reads CASSLEGEYSNQPQHF. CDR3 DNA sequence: TGTGCCAGCAGCTTGGAGGGGGAGTATAGCAATCAGCCCCAGCATTTT.

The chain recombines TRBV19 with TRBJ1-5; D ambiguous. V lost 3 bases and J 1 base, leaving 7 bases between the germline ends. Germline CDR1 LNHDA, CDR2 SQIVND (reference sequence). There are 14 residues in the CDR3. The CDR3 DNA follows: TGTGCCAGTAGTATGGGAGTAAGCAATCAGCCCCAGCATTTT. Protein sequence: CASSMGVSNQPQHF.

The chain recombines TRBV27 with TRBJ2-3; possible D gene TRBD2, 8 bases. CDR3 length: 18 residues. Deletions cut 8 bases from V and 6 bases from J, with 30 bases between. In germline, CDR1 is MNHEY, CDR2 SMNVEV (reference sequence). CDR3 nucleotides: TGTGCCAGCCGTTCCTCGGGCGAGGGGGCCCCGGGGGGGGATACGCAGTATTTT. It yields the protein CASRSSGEGAPGGDTQYF.

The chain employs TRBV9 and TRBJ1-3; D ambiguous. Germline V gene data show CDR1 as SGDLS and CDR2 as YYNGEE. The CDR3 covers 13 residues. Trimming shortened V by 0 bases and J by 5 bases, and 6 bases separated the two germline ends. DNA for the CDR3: TGTGCCAGCAGCGTAGCTACGAGAAACACCATATATTTT. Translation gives CASSVATRNTIYF.

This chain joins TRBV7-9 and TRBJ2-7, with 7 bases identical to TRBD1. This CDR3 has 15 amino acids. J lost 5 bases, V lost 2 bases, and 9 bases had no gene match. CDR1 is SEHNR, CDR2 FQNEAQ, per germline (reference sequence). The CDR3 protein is CASSLFGQGDHEQYF. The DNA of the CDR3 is TGTGCCAGCAGCTTATTCGGCCAGGGGGACCACGAGCAGTACTTC.

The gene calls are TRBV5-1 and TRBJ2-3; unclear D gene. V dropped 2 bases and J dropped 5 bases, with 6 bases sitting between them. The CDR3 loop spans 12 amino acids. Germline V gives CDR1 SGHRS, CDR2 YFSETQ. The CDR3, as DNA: TGCGCCAGCAGCTTAAACTTAGATACGCAGTATTTT. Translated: CASSLNLDTQYF. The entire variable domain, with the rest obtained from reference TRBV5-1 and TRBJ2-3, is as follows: KAGVTQTPRYLIKTRGQQVTLSCSPISGHRSVSWYQQTPGQGLQFLFEYFSETQRNKGNFPGRFSGRQFSNSRSEMNVSTLELGDSALYLCASSLNLDTQYFGPGTRLTVL.

The CDR3 reads CASSRDRESTEAFF. The CDR3 coding sequence is TGTGCCAGCAGTAGGGACAGGGAAAGCACTGAAGCTTTCTTT. The V call is TRBV6-4, the J call TRBJ1-1; 9 nucleotides align to TRBD1. The CDR3 covers 14 residues. V dropped 5 bases and J dropped 4; count of bases not matched to a gene: 5. The germline V gene encodes CDR1 MRHNA and CDR2 SNTAGT.

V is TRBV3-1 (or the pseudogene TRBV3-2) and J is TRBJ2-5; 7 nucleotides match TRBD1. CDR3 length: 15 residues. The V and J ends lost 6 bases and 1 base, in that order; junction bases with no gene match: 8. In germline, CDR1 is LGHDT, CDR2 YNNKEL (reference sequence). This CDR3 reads CASSLDREGQETQYF. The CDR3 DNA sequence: TGTGCCAGCAGTCTCGACAGGGAAGGCCAAGAGACCCAGTACTTC.

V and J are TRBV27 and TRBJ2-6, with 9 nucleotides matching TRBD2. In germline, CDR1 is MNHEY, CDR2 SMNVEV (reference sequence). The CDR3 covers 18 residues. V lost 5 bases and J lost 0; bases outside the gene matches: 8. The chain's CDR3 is CASSPSGAQLSGANVLTF. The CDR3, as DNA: TGTGCCAGCAGTCCTAGCGGGGCCCAACTCTCTGGGGCCAACGTCCTGACTTTC.

Here the CDR3 reads CAWSVPGQTWRGYTF. Written as DNA, the CDR3 is TGTGCCTGGAGTGTCCCGGGACAAACGTGGAGAGGCTACACCTTC. The chain has TRBV30 and TRBJ1-2; D possibly corresponds to TRBD1 (6 bases). V was cut by 0 bases and J by 8 bases, with 19 bases left in between. CDR3 size: 15 residues. Germline lookup yields CDR1 GTSNPN and CDR2 SVGIG (reference sequence). The complete variable domain, with remaining parts taken from reference TRBV30 and TRBJ1-2, reads SQTIHQWPATLVQPVGSPLSLECTVEGTSNPNLYWYRQAAGRGLQLLFYSVGIGQISSEVPQNLSASRPQDRQFILSSKKLLLSDSGFYLCAWSVPGQTWRGYTFGSGTRLTVV.

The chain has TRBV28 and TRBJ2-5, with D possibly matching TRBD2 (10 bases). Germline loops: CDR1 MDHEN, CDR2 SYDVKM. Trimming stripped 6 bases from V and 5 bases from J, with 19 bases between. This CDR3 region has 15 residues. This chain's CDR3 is CASRLAGQGGETQYF. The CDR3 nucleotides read TGTGCCAGCAGACTAGCGGGACAGGGAGGGGAGACCCAGTACTTC.

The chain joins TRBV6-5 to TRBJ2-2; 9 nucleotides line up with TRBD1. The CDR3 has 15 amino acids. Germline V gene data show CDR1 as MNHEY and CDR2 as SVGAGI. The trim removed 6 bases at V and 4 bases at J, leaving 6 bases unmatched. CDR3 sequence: CASSPTGGVTGELFF. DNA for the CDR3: TGTGCCAGCAGCCCGACAGGGGGGGTCACCGGGGAGCTGTTTTTT.

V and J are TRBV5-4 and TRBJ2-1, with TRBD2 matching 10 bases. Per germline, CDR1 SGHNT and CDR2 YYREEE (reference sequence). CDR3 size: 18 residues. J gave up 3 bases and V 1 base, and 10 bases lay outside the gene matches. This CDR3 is CASSLRKAGGQVYNEQFF. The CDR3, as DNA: TGTGCCAGCAGCTTGAGAAAAGCGGGGGGGCAGGTCTACAATGAGCAGTTCTTC. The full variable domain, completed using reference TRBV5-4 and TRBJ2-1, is ETGVTQSPTHLIKTRGQQVTLRCSSQSGHNTVSWYQQALGQGPQFIFQYYREEENGRGNFPPRFSGLQFPNYSSELNVNALELDDSALYLCASSLRKAGGQVYNEQFFGPGTRLTVL.

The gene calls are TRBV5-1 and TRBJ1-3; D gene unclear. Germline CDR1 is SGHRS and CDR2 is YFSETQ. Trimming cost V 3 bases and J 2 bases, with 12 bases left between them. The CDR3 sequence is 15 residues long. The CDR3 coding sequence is TGCGCCAGCAGCTCGGGTGCGGGCCCTGGAAACACCATATATTTT. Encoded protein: CASSSGAGPGNTIYF.

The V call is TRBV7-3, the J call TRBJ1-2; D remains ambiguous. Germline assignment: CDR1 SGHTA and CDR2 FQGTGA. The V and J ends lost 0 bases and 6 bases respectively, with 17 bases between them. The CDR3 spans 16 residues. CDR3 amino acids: CASSLTRNPGLDGYTF. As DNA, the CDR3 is TGTGCCAGCAGCTTAACGAGGAACCCAGGACTAGATGGCTACACCTTC.

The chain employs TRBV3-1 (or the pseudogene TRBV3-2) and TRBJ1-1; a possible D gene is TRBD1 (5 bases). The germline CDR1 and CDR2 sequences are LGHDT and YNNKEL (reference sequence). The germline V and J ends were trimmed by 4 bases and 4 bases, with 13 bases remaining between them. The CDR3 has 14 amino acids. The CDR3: CASSPGQHPTEAFF. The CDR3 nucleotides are TGTGCCAGCAGCCCAGGGCAGCATCCCACTGAAGCTTTCTTT.

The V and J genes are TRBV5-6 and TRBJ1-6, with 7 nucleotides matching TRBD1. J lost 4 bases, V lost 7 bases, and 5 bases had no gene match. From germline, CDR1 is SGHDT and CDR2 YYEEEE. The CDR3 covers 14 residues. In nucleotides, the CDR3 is TGTGCCAGCGGGGACAGCCGTTATAATTCACCCCTCCACTTT. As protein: CASGDSRYNSPLHF.

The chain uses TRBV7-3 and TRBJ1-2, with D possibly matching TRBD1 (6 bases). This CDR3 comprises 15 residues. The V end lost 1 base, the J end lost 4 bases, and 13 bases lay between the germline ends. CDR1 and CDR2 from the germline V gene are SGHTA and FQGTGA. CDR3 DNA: TGTGCCAGCAGCTTAAGGGACGGGACATCCTATGGCTACACCTTC. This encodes CASSLRDGTSYGYTF.

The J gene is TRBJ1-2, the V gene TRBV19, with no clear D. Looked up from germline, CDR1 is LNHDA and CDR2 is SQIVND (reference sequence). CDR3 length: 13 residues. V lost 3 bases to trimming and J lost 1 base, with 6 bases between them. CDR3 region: CASSIQFNYGYTF. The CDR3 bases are TGTGCCAGTAGTATTCAGTTTAACTATGGCTACACCTTC.

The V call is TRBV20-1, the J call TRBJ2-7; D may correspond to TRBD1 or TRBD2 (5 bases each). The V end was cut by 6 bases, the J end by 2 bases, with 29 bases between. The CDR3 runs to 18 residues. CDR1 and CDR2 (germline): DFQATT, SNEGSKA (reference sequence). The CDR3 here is CSASGGDIAKISPYEQYF. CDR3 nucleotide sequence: TGCAGTGCCAGTGGGGGAGACATCGCCAAAATCAGCCCCTACGAGCAGTACTTC.